The entry below gives a single T cell receptor beta chain sequence along with its context. This specimen belongs to a study of CD8 T cells in Susac syndrome. CDR1 is LGHDT and CDR2 is YNNKEL in the germline V gene (reference sequence). The CDR3 covers 16 residues. The ends lost 0 bases at V and 8 bases at J; junction bases unmatched: 8. RNA in amounts of about 0.45 to 1 ug was reverse transcribed with random hexamers. Multiplex PCR with immunoSEQ amplified the TCR beta CDR3 across 54 Vbeta and 13 Jbeta. TCRdb processed the immunoSEQ multiplex PCR reads anew with MiXCR; each CDR3 protein has one entry. The sample lists hundreds of thousands of distinct CDR3 sequences; around 93% were seen once. Sequencing of TCR beta, carried out with a high-throughput approach, was applied to CD8+ and CD4+ T cells from the blood. While CD8+ and CD4+ T cells were isolated negatively, TEMRA cells were enriched by FACS.

This rearrangement joins TRBV3-1 to TRBJ2-1; 9 bases align to TRBD2. This sequence originates from a human donor with multiple sclerosis. The specimen sequenced was CD4+ T cells from PBMCs. This chain's CDR3 is CASSQDLAGISHEQFF. CDR3 DNA sequence: TGTGCCAGCAGCCAAGATCTAGCGGGGATATCCCATGAGCAGTTCTTC.